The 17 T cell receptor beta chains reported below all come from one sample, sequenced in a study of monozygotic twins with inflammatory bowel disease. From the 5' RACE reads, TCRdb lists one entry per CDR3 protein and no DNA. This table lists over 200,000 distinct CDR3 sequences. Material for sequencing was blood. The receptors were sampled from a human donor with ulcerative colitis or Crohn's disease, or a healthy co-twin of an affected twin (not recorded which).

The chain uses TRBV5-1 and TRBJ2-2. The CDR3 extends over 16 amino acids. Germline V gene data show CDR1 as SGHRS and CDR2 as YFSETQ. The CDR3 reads CASSLAGSANTGELFF.

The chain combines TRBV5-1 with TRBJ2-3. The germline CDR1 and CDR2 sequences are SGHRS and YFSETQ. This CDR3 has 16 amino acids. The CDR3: CASISGTSDRTDTQYF.

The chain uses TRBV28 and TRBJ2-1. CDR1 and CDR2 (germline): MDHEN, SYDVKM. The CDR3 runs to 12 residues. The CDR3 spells CASSYRYNEQFF. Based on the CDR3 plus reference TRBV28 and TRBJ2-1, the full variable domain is DVKVTQSSRYLVKRTGEKVFLECVQDMDHENMFWYRQDPGLGLRLIYFSYDVKMKEKGDIPEGYSVSREKKERFSLILESASTNQTSMYLCASSYRYNEQFFGPGTRLTVL.

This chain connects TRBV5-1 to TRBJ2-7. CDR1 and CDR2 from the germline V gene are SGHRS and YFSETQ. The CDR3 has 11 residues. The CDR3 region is CASSSALEQYF. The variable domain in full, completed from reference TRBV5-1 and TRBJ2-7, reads KAGVTQTPRYLIKTRGQQVTLSCSPISGHRSVSWYQQTPGQGLQFLFEYFSETQRNKGNFPGRFSGRQFSNSRSEMNVSTLELGDSALYLCASSSALEQYFGPGTRLTVT.

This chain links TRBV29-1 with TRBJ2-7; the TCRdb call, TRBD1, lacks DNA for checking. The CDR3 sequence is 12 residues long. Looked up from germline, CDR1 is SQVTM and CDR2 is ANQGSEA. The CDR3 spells CSVAQGSYEQYF.

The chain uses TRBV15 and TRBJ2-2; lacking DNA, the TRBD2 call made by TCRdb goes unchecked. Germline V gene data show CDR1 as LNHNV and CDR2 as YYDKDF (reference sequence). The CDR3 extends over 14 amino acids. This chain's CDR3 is CATSRDLGGGELFF.

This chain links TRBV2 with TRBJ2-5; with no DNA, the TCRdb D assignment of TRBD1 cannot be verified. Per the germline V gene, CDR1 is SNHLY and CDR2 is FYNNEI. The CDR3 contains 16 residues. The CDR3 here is CASSYTGTVFQETQYF.

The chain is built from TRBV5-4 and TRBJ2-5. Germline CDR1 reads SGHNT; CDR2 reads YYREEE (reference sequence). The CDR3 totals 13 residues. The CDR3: CASSSRYQETQYF.

The CDR3 region is CASSPKESPYEQYF. The V and J genes are TRBV18 and TRBJ2-7. The CDR3 covers 14 residues. The germline V gene has CDR1 KGHSH and CDR2 LQKENI.

The CDR3 loop reads CASSPSPLLGLPYNEQFF. This chain joins TRBV7-3 and TRBJ2-1; TCRdb names TRBD1, which stays unverified in the absence of DNA. This CDR3 has 18 residues. Germline V lookup: CDR1 SGHTA, CDR2 FQGTGA.

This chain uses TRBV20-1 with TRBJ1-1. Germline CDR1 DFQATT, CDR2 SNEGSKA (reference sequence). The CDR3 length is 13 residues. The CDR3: CSARGVAGTEAFF.

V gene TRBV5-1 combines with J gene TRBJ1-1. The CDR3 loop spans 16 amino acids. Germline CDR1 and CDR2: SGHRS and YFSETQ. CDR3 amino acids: CASSLWNAVLNTEAFF. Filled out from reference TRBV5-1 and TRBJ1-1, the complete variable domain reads KAGVTQTPRYLIKTRGQQVTLSCSPISGHRSVSWYQQTPGQGLQFLFEYFSETQRNKGNFPGRFSGRQFSNSRSEMNVSTLELGDSALYLCASSLWNAVLNTEAFFGQGTRLTVV.

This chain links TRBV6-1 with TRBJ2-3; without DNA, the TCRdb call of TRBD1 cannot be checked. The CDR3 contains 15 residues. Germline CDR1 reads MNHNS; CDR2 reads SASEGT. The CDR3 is CASRIPGHSTDTQYF.

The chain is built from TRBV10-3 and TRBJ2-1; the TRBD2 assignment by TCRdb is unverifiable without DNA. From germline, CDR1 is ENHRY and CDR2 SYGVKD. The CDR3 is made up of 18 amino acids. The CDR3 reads CAISEGLAGVRAYNEQFF.

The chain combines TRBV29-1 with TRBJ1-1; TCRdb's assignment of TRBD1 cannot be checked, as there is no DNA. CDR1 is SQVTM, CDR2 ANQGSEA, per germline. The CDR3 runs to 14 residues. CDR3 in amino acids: CSVEPPGDGTEAFF.

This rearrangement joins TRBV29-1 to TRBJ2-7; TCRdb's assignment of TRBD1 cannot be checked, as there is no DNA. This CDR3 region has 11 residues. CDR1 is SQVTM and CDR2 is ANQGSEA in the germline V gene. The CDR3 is CSVAGVYEQYF.

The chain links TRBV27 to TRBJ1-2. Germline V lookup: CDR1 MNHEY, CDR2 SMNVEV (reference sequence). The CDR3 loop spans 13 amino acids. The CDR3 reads CASRSTGGQGYTF.